Sequencing of this T cell receptor beta chain was carried out in a study of cytomegalovirus exposure and HLA in healthy donors. General study results and limits: In a later analysis, donors in an Asian-associated ancestry cluster reportedly had fewer N-insertions in productive TCRs than the cohort mean.

Germline V gene lookup returns CDR1 MNHNS and CDR2 SASEGT. CDR3 length equals 14 residues. Trimming took 8 bases from V and 0 from J, leaving 11 bases between them. To note about this clone: The antigen is not known.

PCR primers comprised 60 Vbeta and 13 Jbeta primers. Sequencing used immunoSEQ multiplex PCR; TCRdb keeps in-frame clones, though not all of them. This sample has roughly 220,000 clones, with about two thirds found just once. The sequencing sample was made of PBMCs. This chain uses TRBV6-1 with TRBJ2-1; D remains unclear. This clonotype was sampled from a man in his forties or fifties in good health and CMV-seropositive. As DNA, the CDR3 is TGTGCCAGCGGGCCCCAGAGCTCCTACAATGAGCAGTTCTTC. Its protein product is CASGPQSSYNEQFF.